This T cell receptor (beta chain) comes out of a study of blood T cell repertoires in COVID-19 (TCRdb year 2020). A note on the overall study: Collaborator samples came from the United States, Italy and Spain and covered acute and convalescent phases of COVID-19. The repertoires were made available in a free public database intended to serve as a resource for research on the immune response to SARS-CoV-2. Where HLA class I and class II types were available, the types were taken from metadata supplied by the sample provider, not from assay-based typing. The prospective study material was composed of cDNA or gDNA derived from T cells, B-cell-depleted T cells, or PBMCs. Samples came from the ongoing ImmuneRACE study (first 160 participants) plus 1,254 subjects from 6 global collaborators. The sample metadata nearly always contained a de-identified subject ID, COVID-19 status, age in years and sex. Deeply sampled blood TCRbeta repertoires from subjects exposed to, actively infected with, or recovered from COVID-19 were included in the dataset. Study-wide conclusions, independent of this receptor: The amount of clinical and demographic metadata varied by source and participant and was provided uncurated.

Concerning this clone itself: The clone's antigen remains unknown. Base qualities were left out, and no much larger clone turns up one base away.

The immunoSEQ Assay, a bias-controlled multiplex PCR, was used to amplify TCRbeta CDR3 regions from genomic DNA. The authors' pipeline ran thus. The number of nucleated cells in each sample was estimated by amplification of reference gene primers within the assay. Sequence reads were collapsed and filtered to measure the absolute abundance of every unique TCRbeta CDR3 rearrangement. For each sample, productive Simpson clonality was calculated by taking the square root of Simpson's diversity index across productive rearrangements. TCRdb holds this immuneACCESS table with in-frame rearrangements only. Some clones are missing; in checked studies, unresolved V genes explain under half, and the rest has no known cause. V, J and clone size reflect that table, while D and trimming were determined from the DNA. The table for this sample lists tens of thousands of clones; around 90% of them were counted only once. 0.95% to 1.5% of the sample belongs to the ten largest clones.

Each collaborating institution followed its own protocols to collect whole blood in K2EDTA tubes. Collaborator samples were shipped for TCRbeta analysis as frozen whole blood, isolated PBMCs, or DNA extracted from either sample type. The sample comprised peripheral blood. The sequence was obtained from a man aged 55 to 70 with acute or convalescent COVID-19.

The CDR3 protein is CASSLGRENTIYF. The nucleotides are TGTGCCAGCAGTTTAGGGAGAGAAAACACCATATATTTT. The sequence joins TRBV12-3 or TRBV12-4 to TRBJ1-3; no D gene is confidently identified. The CDR3 runs 13 amino acids, cysteine and phenylalanine included. CDR3 DNA only is kept here, 39 bases in frame from base 1. Relative to germline, V is 1 base shorter and J is 6 bases shorter, with 7 bases between their ends.